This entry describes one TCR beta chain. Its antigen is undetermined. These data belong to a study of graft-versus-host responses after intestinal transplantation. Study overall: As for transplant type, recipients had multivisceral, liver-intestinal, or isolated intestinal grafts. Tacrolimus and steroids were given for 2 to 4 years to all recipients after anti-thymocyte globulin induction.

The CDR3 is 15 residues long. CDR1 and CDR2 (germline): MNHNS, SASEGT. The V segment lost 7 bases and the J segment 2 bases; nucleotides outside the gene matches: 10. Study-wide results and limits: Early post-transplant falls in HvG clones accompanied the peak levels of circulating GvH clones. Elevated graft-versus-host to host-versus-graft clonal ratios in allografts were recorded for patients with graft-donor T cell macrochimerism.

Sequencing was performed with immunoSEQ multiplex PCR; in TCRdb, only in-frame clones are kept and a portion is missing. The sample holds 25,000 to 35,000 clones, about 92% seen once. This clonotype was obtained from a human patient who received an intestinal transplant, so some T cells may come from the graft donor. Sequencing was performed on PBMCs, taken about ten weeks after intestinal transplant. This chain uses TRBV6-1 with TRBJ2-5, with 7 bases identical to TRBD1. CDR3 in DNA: TGTGCCAGCATTCGACAGGGCGGCCAACAAGAGACCCAGTACTTC. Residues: CASIRQGGQQETQYF.